These 25 T cell receptor beta chains came from one sample sequenced in a study of control samples from healthy donors and cancer patients. Some clones are missing from TCRdb's copy, which holds only in-frame ones; the method was immunoSEQ multiplex PCR. The profile covers around 170,000 clones, with about 92% appearing a single time and roughly 1.5% taken by the ten largest. The sequenced sample consisted of blood. These receptors were collected from a man aged 30 to 39 in good health.

The table lists this clone with a few counts. The rearrangement links TRBV2 to TRBJ2-7, with TRBD2 matching over 7 bases. V lost 5 bases to trimming and J lost 6 bases; unmatched junction nucleotides: 13. CDR1 is SNHLY and CDR2 is FYNNEI in the germline V gene. CDR3 length: 15 residues. DNA for the CDR3: TGTGCCAGCAGTACTCGAGGGGAGGGCCGCAGCGAGCAGTACTTC. The encoded protein is CASSTRGEGRSEQYF.

The chain links TRBV4-3 to TRBJ1-6, with D unresolved. The V end lost 0 bases, the J end lost 4 bases, and 10 bases lay between the germline ends. This CDR3 spans 16 amino acids. The germline V gene encodes CDR1 LGHNA and CDR2 YSLEER. The CDR3 sequence: CASSQEAGRYNSPLHF. CDR3 nucleotide sequence: TGCGCCAGCAGCCAAGAAGCTGGCCGTTATAATTCACCCCTCCACTTT.

This CDR3 is CASSQDARGPLAYEQYF. The CDR3 DNA is TGCGCCAGCAGCCAAGATGCGCGGGGGCCGCTTGCCTACGAGCAGTACTTC. The gene calls are TRBV4-3 and TRBJ2-7; D might be TRBD2 (7 bases). The CDR3 totals 17 residues. Trimming shortened V by 0 bases and J by 2 bases, and 17 bases separated the two germline ends. Germline V lookup: CDR1 LGHNA, CDR2 YSLEER.

V and J are TRBV29-1 and TRBJ1-2; 7 bases are a match to TRBD1. The CDR3 sequence is 13 residues long. The germline CDR1 and CDR2 sequences are SQVTM and ANQGSEA. V was pared by 4 bases and J by 8 bases, with 10 bases of the junction left unmatched. CDR3 sequence (DNA): TGCAGCGTTGGAGGACAGGCCAACGGGGGCTACACCTTC. As protein: CSVGGQANGGYTF.

V is TRBV3-1 (or the pseudogene TRBV3-2) and J is TRBJ2-2, with D possibly being TRBD2 (6 bases). The CDR3 loop spans 14 amino acids. Trimming took off 4 bases at V and 7 bases at J, with 13 bases between the two ends. Germline loops: CDR1 LGHDT, CDR2 YNNKEL (reference sequence). In nucleotides, the CDR3 is TGTGCCAGCAGCCCGGACGGGAGTGGCGGGGAGCTGTTTTTT. Translating it yields CASSPDGSGGELFF.

The chain couples TRBV29-1 to TRBJ2-5; TRBD2 agrees at 8 bases. The CDR3 covers 18 residues. The germline gives CDR1 SQVTM, CDR2 ANQGSEA. V trimming: 6 bases; J trimming: 1 base; junction bases outside the gene matches: 19. Written as DNA, the CDR3 is TGCAGCGTGACCTCAGCTAAAAAACTAGCGGACTTCCAAGAGACCCAGTACTTC. Its protein product is CSVTSAKKLADFQETQYF.

The rearrangement uses TRBV5-1 and TRBJ2-3; D is unresolved. The CDR3 has 14 amino acids. Trimming took 4 bases from V and 1 from J, leaving 10 bases between them. Germline V lookup: CDR1 SGHRS, CDR2 YFSETQ. The CDR3, as DNA: TGCGCCAGCAGCCGGGTAGATCGCACAGATACGCAGTATTTT. It encodes CASSRVDRTDTQYF.

The rearrangement joins TRBV5-1 to TRBJ2-6; no clear D gene. Germline assignment: CDR1 SGHRS and CDR2 YFSETQ. The CDR3 runs to 15 residues. V was pared by 0 bases and J by 4 bases, with 8 bases between. The DNA of the CDR3 is TGCGCCAGCAGCTTGGTGGGCGCCGGGGCCAACGTCCTGACTTTC. Amino acids: CASSLVGAGANVLTF.

The J gene is TRBJ2-4, the V gene TRBV9; D might be TRBD2 (5 bases). The V and J ends lost 0 bases and 5 bases respectively, with 12 bases between them. Per the germline V gene, CDR1 is SGDLS and CDR2 is YYNGEE. There are 15 residues in the CDR3. The CDR3 protein is CASSVGLAGQNIQYF. The CDR3 DNA is TGTGCCAGCAGCGTAGGGCTAGCTGGGCAAAACATTCAGTACTTC. The entire variable domain, with the rest obtained from reference TRBV9 and TRBJ2-4, is as follows: DSGVTQTPKHLITATGQRVTLRCSPRSGDLSVYWYQQSLDQGLQFLIQYYNGEERAKGNILERFSAQQFPDLHSELNLSSLELGDSALYFCASSVGLAGQNIQYFGAGTRLSVL.

The chain employs TRBV6-6 and TRBJ2-7, with 10 bases matching TRBD1. The CDR3 sequence is 15 residues long. V shed 5 bases, J shed 6 bases, and the junction held 10 bases outside the gene matches. Per germline, CDR1 MNHNY and CDR2 SVGAGI (reference sequence). The CDR3 DNA is TGTGCCAGCAGTATCTGGCAGACAGGGGGCTCCGAGCAGTACTTC. Its protein is CASSIWQTGGSEQYF.

This clone was recorded only once. CDR3 nucleotide sequence: TGTGCCAGCAGCCCGGACAGGGGGAACACTGAAGCTTTCTTT. It is translated as CASSPDRGNTEAFF. The chain carries TRBV3-1 (or the pseudogene TRBV3-2) and TRBJ1-1; 9 bases are a match to TRBD1. V was clipped by 4 bases and J by 1 base; unmatched bases: 1. The CDR3 is 14 residues long. CDR1 and CDR2 (germline): LGHDT, YNNKEL (reference sequence).

The chain is built from TRBV19 and TRBJ1-2; tentative D call: TRBD1 (5 bases). V was clipped by 3 bases and J by 4 bases, with 21 bases between them. Per germline, CDR1 LNHDA and CDR2 SQIVND (reference sequence). The length of the CDR3 is 17 residues. The CDR3 nucleotides are TGTGCCAGTAGTATCCCGGCGGAGAAATGGGACGGCTATGGCTACACCTTC. Its protein product is CASSIPAEKWDGYGYTF.

The chain couples TRBV13 to TRBJ2-7, with D tentatively TRBD2 (6 bases). V was trimmed by 4 bases and J by 3 bases, leaving 10 bases between them. CDR1 and CDR2 from the germline V gene are PRHDT and FYEKMQ (reference sequence). CDR3 length: 13 residues. The CDR3, as DNA: TGTGCCAGCAGCTCCCGCGGGGACTACGAGCAGTACTTC. Amino acids: CASSSRGDYEQYF.

The chain is built from TRBV29-1 and TRBJ2-2; 7 bases fit TRBD1. The CDR3 is made up of 13 amino acids. Germline CDR1 SQVTM, CDR2 ANQGSEA. CDR3 protein: CSSKTGPSGELFF. CDR3 bases: TGCAGTTCAAAGACAGGGCCGTCCGGGGAGCTGTTTTTT.

This chain uses TRBV7-8 with TRBJ2-3, with 12 nucleotides matching TRBD2. The CDR3 is made up of 19 amino acids. J gave up 4 bases and V 1 base, and 12 bases lay outside the gene matches. CDR1 is SGHVS and CDR2 is FQNEAQ in the germline V gene. The CDR3 protein is CASSLVSSSGRAVADTQYF. The CDR3 coding sequence is TGTGCCAGCAGCTTAGTGTCGTCTAGCGGGAGGGCCGTAGCAGATACGCAGTATTTT.

The V call is TRBV4-2, the J call TRBJ2-7; perhaps TRBD2 as D (5 bases). CDR3 size: 15 residues. Trimming took off 5 bases at V and 6 bases at J, with 20 bases between the two ends. Germline CDR1 and CDR2: LGHNA and YNFKEQ. Here the CDR3 reads CASSEGTRGRGEQYF. DNA of the CDR3: TGTGCCAGCAGCGAAGGCACTAGAGGGCGCGGCGAGCAGTACTTC.

J is TRBJ1-2 and V is TRBV7-2, with 9 bases lining up with TRBD1. Germline V lookup: CDR1 SGHTA, CDR2 FQGNSA. This CDR3 comprises 16 residues. V dropped 5 bases and J dropped 0; count of bases not matched to a gene: 7. As DNA, the CDR3 is TGTGCCAGCAGCATCCGGACAGGGGCTTCTAACTATGGCTACACCTTC. Protein: CASSIRTGASNYGYTF.

The chain joins TRBV5-4 to TRBJ1-1; 9 positions agree with TRBD1. Unmatched junction bases numbered 0, after V lost 0 bases and J lost 0 bases. The CDR3 covers 15 residues. Per the germline V gene, CDR1 is SGHNT and CDR2 is YYREEE (reference sequence). The CDR3 DNA reads as TGTGCCAGCAGCTTGGGGACAGGGGTGAACACTGAAGCTTTCTTT. It specifies CASSLGTGVNTEAFF.

The CDR3 region is CASSGVSEAFF. The CDR3 DNA is TGTGCCAGCAGTGGCGTAAGTGAAGCTTTCTTT. This sequence joins TRBV27 and TRBJ1-1, with no clear D. In germline, CDR1 is MNHEY, CDR2 SMNVEV (reference sequence). The CDR3 runs to 11 residues. Trimming removed 5 bases at V and 7 bases at J, with 8 bases between.

The V gene is TRBV5-1, the J gene TRBJ1-2; D is ambiguous. The germline V gene has CDR1 SGHRS and CDR2 YFSETQ. V lost 1 base to trimming and J lost 2 bases, with 9 bases between them. The CDR3 loop spans 14 amino acids. CDR3 residues: CASSLSGLNYGYTF. CDR3 DNA sequence: TGCGCCAGCAGCTTGTCGGGGTTAAACTATGGCTACACCTTC. The entire variable domain, with the rest obtained from reference TRBV5-1 and TRBJ1-2, is as follows: KAGVTQTPRYLIKTRGQQVTLSCSPISGHRSVSWYQQTPGQGLQFLFEYFSETQRNKGNFPGRFSGRQFSNSRSEMNVSTLELGDSALYLCASSLSGLNYGYTFGSGTRLTVV.

This clone was observed a few times. The chain links TRBV7-6 to TRBJ2-2; D not certain. Per the germline V gene, CDR1 is SGHVS and CDR2 is FNYEAQ. The CDR3 is 16 amino acids. Trimming cost V 1 base and J 1 base, with 10 bases left between them. CDR3 nucleotide sequence: TGTGCCAGCAGCTTAGTAGGGCCTCGGAACACCGGGGAGCTGTTTTTT. As protein: CASSLVGPRNTGELFF.

The sample holds a few counts of this clone. The chain uses TRBV6-5 and TRBJ1-6; D may be TRBD1 (5 bases). CDR1 MNHEY and CDR2 SVGAGI come from the germline V gene. Trimming took 5 bases from V and 10 from J, leaving 9 bases between them. CDR3 length: 12 residues. The CDR3 DNA is TGTGCCAGCAGTACAGGTGACTCACCCCTCCACTTT. Amino acid sequence: CASSTGDSPLHF.

The chain carries TRBV21-1 and TRBJ1-1. TRBV21-1 is a listed pseudogene. CDR3 length: 17 amino acids. CDR3 nucleotide sequence: TGTGCCAGCAGCAAAGGAAAGGGTTCGGGCCTGAACACTGAAGCTTTCTTT. It is translated as CASSKGKGSGLNTEAFF.

V usage is TRBV19 and J usage is TRBJ2-1, with TRBD1 matching over 7 bases. V lost 3 bases, J lost 5 bases, and 10 bases stayed unmatched. CDR1 LNHDA and CDR2 SQIVND come from the germline V gene (reference sequence). This CDR3 has 16 amino acids. CDR3 protein: CASSILRDSSNNEQFF. CDR3 nucleotide sequence: TGTGCCAGTAGTATCCTCCGGGACAGTTCGAACAATGAGCAGTTCTTC.

The chain is built from TRBV3-1 (or the pseudogene TRBV3-2) and TRBJ2-7; 7 bases are shared with TRBD1. CDR3 length: 14 residues. V was pared by 4 bases and J by 2 bases, with 5 bases of the junction left unmatched. Germline V gene sequence: CDR1 LGHDT, CDR2 YNNKEL (reference sequence). The CDR3 loop reads CASSPGQAPYEQYF. CDR3 nucleotides: TGTGCCAGCAGCCCAGGACAGGCCCCCTACGAGCAGTACTTC.